This TCR beta chain was sequenced during a study of T cells in Graves' hyperthyroidism and ophthalmopathy (dated 2019 in TCRdb). For context, the study as a whole: Peripheral blood samples were taken at initial diagnosis, before any treatment was given. An independent validation cohort of fewer than 20 hyperthyroidism patients and 17 patients who later progressed to ophthalmopathy tested prospective prediction of ophthalmopathy. According to the paper, TCR Vbeta CDR3 sequencing was carried out on 120 to 150 peripheral blood samples, which came from more than 40 ophthalmopathy, 70 to 80 hyperthyroidism and roughly 17 progressor patients. Once sampling was done, hyperthyroidism patients were given methimazole at a starting dose of 30 mg daily, whereas ophthalmopathy patients were given high-dose intravenous methylprednisolone. TCR V-J signatures able to tell the groups apart were searched for in a discovery cohort of 90 to 100 patients, of whom around 42 had Graves' ophthalmopathy and around 56 had stable Graves' hyperthyroidism. The study also compared thyroid tissue and blood T-cell repertoires from 6 or 7 Graves' hyperthyroidism patients. The 100 or so discovery patients were divided at random into training and test sets in a 7:3 ratio. What the research found in general, with its limitations: No statistical method was used to fix the sample size in advance, and group allocation was not hidden from the investigators. In validation, the model predicted progression to ophthalmopathy a median of 6.5 months before onset, with about 64% sensitivity and more than 72% specificity. Most expanded thyroid clonotypes (frequency above 0.001) were also detected in blood, a finding suggesting that blood repertoires may reflect thyroid immune responses. A 13 V-J signature model separated ophthalmopathy from stable hyperthyroidism, with roughly 88% sensitivity and roughly 81% specificity in cross-validation and 80%/75% in testing.

TCR beta CDR3 regions were amplified from RNA transcripts. The TCR CDR3 was subjected to a first round of RT-PCR using the HTBI primer set and the Qiagen OneStep RT-PCR kit. A second multiplex PCR round built the libraries, followed by size selection and purification. Libraries were sequenced paired-end with 100 bp reads on an Illumina HiSeq2000. On the authors' methods: SOAPnuke was used to process the raw data, removing reads that contained adapters or uncalled bases, had a mean Phred below 15, or lacked an exact match to the constant primer or identifier. High-quality paired reads were merged with COPE v1.2.5, and unique nucleotide sequences were defined as clonotypes. MiTCR v1.1 was used to align the clonotypes against IMGT TRBV, TRBD and TRBJ reference segments. The analysis included only V-J combinations with a frequency above 0.0001, which together covered over 98% of the repertoires. The TCS score was defined as F50 (clonal expansion) divided by E x V (chaos), with BLOSUM62-based TCRdist calculated between CDR3 peptides within each V-J. Welch's t-statistics and random forest reduced roughly 540 V-J features to 10 to 15, which were used in a naive Bayes classifier (R e1071). The raw public reads went through TCRdb reprocessing: fastp at Q25, MiXCR clone calling, in-frame beta chains kept. Each record represents a unique CDR3 protein, reported with the most common genes and DNA among its rows. The V and J calls reflect TCRdb's pipeline rather than the authors' work. Counted in this sample were about 270,000 distinct CDR3 sequences; around 15% of them appeared once. The top ten clones comprise around 30% of the sample.

Hyperthyroidism patients were newly diagnosed, with disease duration under 2 months, and aged 18 to 65 years. Any patient with an uncontrolled infection, another autoimmune disease, pregnancy or lactation was excluded. Diagnoses were established on the basis of clinical symptoms, serum thyroxine and TRAb, thyroid ultrasound, and orbital computed tomography. Blood from progressor patients was drawn when they were first diagnosed with hyperthyroidism, before any ophthalmopathy symptoms appeared. PBMCs were separated from approximately 10 ml of fresh peripheral blood using Ficoll-Paque density gradient centrifugation. Progressor patients were initially diagnosed with Graves' hyperthyroidism and developed ophthalmopathy during follow-up. Total RNA was extracted with Trizol reagent, and quality was checked on an Agilent 2100 Bioanalyzer. The germline V gene (reference sequence) sets CDR1 to GTSNPN and CDR2 to SVGIG. The CDR3 holds 13 amino acids from the cysteine to the phenylalanine. CDR3 DNA is the only sequence kept; it has 39 bases, read in frame from the first base. The V and J ends are trimmed by 7 bases and 3 bases, leaving 15 bases between them.

Comments on this clonotype: Its target antigen remains unknown. No qualities accompany the bases; no much larger clone lies one base away.

The TCR was taken from a woman in her forties or fifties with Graves' hyperthyroidism that later progressed to Graves' ophthalmopathy. Here the chain combines TRBV30 and TRBJ1-2, and perhaps TRBD1 as D gene, on 5 matching bases. The sample comprised blood. CDR3 sequence: CALTPPGDYGYTF. The nucleotides are TGTGCCTTGACACCGCCGGGGGACTATGGCTACACCTTC.